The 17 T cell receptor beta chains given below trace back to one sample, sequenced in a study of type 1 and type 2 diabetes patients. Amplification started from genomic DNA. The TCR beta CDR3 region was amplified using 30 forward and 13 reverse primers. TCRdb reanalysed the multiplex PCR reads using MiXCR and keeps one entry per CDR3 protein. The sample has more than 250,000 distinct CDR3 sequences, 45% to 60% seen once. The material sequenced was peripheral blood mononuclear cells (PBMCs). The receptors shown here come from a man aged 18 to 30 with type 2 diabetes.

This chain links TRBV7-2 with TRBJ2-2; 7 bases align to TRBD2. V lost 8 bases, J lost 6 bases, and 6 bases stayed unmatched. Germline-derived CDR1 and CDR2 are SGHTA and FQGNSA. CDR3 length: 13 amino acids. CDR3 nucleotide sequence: TGTGCCAGCTCCTCCCTAGCGGCCGGGGAGCTGTTTTTT. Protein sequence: CASSSLAAGELFF.

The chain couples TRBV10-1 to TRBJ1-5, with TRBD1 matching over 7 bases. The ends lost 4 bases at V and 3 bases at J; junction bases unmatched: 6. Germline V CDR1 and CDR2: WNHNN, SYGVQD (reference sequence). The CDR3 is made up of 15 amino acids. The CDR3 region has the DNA TGCGCCAGCAGTGGAATCCAGGGGGACAATCAGCCCCAGCATTTT. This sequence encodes CASSGIQGDNQPQHF.

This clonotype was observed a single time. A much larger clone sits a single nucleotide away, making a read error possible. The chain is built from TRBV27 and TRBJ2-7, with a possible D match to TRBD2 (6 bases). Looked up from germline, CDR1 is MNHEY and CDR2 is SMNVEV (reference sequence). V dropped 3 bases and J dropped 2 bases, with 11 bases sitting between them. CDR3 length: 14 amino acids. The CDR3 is CASSLGLTPYEQYF. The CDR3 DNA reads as TGTGCCAGCAGTTTGGGACTCACCCCCTACGAGCAGTACTTC.

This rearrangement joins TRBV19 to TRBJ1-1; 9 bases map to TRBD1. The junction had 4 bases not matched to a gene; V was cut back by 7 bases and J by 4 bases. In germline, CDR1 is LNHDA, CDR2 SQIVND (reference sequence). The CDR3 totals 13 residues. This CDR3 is CASNDRGGTEAFF. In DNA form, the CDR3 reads TGTGCCAGTAACGACAGGGGGGGCACTGAAGCTTTCTTT.

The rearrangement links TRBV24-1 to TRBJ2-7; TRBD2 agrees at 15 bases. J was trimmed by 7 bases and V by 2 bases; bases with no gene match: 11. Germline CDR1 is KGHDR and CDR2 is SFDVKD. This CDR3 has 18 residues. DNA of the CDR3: TGTGCCACCAGTGATTCACTTGGGACTAGCGGGAGGTATCAAGAGCAGTACTTC. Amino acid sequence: CATSDSLGTSGRYQEQYF.

CDR3 sequence: CASTPVGYGYTF. The CDR3 coding sequence is TGTGCCAGCACCCCCGTGGGCTATGGCTACACCTTC. The chain is built from TRBV28 and TRBJ1-2; D gene uncertain. Germline V gene sequence: CDR1 MDHEN, CDR2 SYDVKM. The CDR3 runs to 12 residues. Trimming took off 7 bases at V and 4 bases at J, with 10 bases between the two ends.

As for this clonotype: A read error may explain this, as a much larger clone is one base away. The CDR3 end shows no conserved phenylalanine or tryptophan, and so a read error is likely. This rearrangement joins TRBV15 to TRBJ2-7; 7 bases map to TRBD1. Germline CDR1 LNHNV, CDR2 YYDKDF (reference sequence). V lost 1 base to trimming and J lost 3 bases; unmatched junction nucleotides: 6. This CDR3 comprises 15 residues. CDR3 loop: CATSRGPGQNYEQYL. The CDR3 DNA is TGTGCCACCAGCAGAGGGCCGGGACAGAACTACGAGCAGTACCTC.

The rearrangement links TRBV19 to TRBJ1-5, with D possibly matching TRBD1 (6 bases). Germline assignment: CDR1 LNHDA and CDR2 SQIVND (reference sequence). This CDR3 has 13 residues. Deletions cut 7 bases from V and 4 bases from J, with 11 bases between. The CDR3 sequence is CASIGGENQPQHF. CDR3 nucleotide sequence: TGTGCCAGTATTGGGGGCGAGAATCAGCCCCAGCATTTT.

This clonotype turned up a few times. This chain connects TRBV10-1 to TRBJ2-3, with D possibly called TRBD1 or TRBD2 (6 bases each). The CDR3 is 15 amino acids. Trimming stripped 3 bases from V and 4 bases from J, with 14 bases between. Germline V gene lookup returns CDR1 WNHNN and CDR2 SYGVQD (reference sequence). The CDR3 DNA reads TGCGCCAGCAGTGATAATCCGGGGGCCCCAGATACGCAGTATTTT. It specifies CASSDNPGAPDTQYF.

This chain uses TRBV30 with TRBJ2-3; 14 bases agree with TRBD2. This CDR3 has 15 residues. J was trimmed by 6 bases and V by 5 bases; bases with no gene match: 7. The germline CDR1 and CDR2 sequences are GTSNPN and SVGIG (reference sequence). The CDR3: CAWGGTSGRPDTQYF. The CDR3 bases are TGTGCCTGGGGGGGGACTAGCGGGAGACCGGATACGCAGTATTTT.

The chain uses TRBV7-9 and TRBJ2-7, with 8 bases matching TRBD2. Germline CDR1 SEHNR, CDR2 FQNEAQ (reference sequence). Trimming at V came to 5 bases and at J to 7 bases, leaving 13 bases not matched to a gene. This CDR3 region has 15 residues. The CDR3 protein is CASSPWGSGSGEQYF. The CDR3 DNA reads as TGTGCCAGCAGCCCTTGGGGGAGCGGGAGTGGTGAGCAGTACTTC. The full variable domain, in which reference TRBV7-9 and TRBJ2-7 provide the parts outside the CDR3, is DTGVSQNPRHKITKRGQNVTFRCDPISEHNRLYWYRQTLGQGPEFLTYFQNEAQLEKSRLLSDRFSAERPKGSFSTLEIQRTEQGDSAMYLCASSPWGSGSGEQYFGPGTRLTVT.

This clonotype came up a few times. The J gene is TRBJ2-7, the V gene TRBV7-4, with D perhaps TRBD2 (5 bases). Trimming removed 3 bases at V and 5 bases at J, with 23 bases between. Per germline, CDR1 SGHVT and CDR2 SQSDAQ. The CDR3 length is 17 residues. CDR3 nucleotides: TGTGCCAGCAGCTTCCCCCAGGCAACTAGTTGTCCCCACGAGCAGTACTTC. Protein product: CASSFPQATSCPHEQYF.

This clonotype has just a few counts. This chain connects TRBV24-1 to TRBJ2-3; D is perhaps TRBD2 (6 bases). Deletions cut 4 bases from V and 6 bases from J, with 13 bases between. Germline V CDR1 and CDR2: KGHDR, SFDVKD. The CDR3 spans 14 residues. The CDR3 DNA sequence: TGTGCCACCAGTGACCTTGCGGGGATGGATACGCAGTATTTT. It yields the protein CATSDLAGMDTQYF.

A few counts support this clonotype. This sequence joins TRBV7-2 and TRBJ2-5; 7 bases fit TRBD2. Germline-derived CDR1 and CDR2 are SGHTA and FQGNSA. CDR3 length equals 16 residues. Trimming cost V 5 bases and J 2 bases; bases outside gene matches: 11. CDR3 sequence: CASSPGTIPFQETQYF. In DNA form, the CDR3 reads TGTGCCAGCAGCCCCGGGACTATACCGTTTCAAGAGACCCAGTACTTC.

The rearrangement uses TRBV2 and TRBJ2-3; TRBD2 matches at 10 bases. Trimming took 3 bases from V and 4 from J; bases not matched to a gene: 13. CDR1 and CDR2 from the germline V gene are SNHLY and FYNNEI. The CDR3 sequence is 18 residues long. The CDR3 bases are TGTGCCAGCAGTGAGACCCCAGCGGGAGGGCCGCTGGCAGATACGCAGTATTTT. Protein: CASSETPAGGPLADTQYF.

The CDR3 loop reads CASSLDAGRWEAFF. The CDR3 region has the DNA TGTGCCAGCAGCTTAGATGCAGGGCGATGGGAAGCTTTCTTT. The chain joins TRBV7-6 to TRBJ1-1; weak D call: TRBD1 (5 bases). The CDR3 has 14 amino acids. V lost 1 base and J lost 8, with 14 bases in between. Germline assignment: CDR1 SGHVS and CDR2 FNYEAQ.

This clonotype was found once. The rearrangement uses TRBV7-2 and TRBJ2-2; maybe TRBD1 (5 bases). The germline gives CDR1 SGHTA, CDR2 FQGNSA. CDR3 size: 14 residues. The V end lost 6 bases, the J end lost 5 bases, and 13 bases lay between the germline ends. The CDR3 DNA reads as TGTGCCAGCAGTTTACAGGAAGGAACCGGGGAGCTGTTTTTT. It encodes CASSLQEGTGELFF.